A selection of T cell receptor beta chains follows, all from one sample in a study of T cells in Graves' hyperthyroidism and ophthalmopathy. TCRdb passed the multiplex PCR reads through MiXCR, listing each CDR3 protein once. Found here are 600,000 to 700,000 distinct CDR3 sequences, 45% of them singletons; the top ten hold roughly 6.5%. Sequencing input: peripheral blood or thyroid tissue (not recorded which). The receptors were sampled from an adult man with Graves' disease, either hyperthyroidism or ophthalmopathy (not recorded which). CDR3s leave out the opening cysteine and the closing phenylalanine or tryptophan.

j_call,v_call,cdr3_aa
TRBJ2-7,TRBV19,ASSLTGGGDEQY
TRBJ2-2,TRBV5-1,ASSGYGRAHGELF
TRBJ2-3,TRBV20-1,SARTGVGTDTQY
TRBJ1-2,TRBV12-3/TRBV12-4,ASRERTGGRYGYT
TRBJ1-1,TRBV5-1,ASSLNRVENTEAF
TRBJ2-7,TRBV7-2,ASSSGTGDREQY
TRBJ1-2,TRBV29-1,SVAGFGNNYGYT
TRBJ1-5,TRBV10-3,ASRLTADANQPQH
TRBJ2-5,TRBV7-9,ASTPDREETQY
TRBJ1-2,TRBV19,ASSYADNNYGYT
TRBJ1-2,TRBV7-8,ASSWGGWKSYT
TRBJ1-1,TRBV7-2,ASSPHGGAGAEAF
TRBJ1-5,TRBV25-1,ASGNADRENQPQH
TRBJ2-5,TRBV12-3/TRBV12-4,ASSQTSGGYQETQY
TRBJ1-5,TRBV10-3,AISLGVVRSNQPQH
TRBJ1-2,TRBV9,ASSLRTGGVYGYT
TRBJ2-7,TRBV20-1,SARERLTGYRYEQY
TRBJ2-7,TRBV5-1,ASSSRRDLYSYEQY
TRBJ1-1,TRBV7-8,ASSLGAGGFTEAF
TRBJ1-4,TRBV10-3,AISRTGNEKLF
TRBJ2-5,TRBV12-3/TRBV12-4,ASSFGLWETQY
TRBJ1-1,TRBV2,ASSYSGTGTEAF
TRBJ2-5,TRBV7-8,ASSSGASQETQY
TRBJ2-5,TRBV15,ATSRGGQGHRRETQY
TRBJ1-2,TRBV24-1,ATSDHGPGGYGYT
TRBJ1-4,TRBV10-3,AIQAIRDGNEKLF
TRBJ1-1,TRBV7-8,ASSQERAAQNTEAF
TRBJ1-6,TRBV7-8,ASSRYYRGHNSPLH
TRBJ1-5,TRBV15,ATSRDRSKNQPQH
TRBJ1-1,TRBV5-1,ASSLGGRAAF
TRBJ2-2,TRBV24-1,ATSDPGTGVGELF
TRBJ1-1,TRBV5-1,ASSSAPGWNTEAF
TRBJ1-2,TRBV7-9,ASSLVTPAYYGYT
TRBJ2-7,TRBV2,ASSLATSGKGSYEQY
TRBJ2-7,TRBV20-1,SARDRTSVFYEQY
TRBJ2-5,TRBV29-1,SLEVGETQY
TRBJ1-3,TRBV29-1,SGTLNTIY
TRBJ2-7,TRBV2,ASSGSQRGEQY
TRBJ2-2,TRBV25-1,ASNGLANTGELF
TRBJ1-1,TRBV20-1,SASHRGDTEAF
TRBJ1-1,TRBV20-1,SARDSTVLNTEAF
TRBJ1-3,TRBV7-9,ASSEPGNTIY